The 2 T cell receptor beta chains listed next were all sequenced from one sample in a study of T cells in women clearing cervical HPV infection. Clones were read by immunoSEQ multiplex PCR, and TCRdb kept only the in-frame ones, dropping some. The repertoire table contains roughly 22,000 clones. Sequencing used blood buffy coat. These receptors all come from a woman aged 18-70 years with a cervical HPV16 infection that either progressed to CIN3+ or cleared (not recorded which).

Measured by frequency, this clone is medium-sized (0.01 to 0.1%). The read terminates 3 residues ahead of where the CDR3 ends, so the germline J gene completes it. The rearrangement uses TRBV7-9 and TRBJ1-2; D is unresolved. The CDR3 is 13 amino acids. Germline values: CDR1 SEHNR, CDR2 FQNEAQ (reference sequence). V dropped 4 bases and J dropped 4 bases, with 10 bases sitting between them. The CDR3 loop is CASSSLLGYGYTF. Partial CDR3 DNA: TGTGCCAGCAGCTCCCTACTAGGCTATGGC.

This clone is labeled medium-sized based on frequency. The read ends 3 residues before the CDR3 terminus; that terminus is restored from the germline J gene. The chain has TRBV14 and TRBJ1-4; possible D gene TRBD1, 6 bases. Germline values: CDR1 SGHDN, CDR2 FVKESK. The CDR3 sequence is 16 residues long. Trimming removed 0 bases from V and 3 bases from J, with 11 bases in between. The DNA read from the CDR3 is TGTGCCAGCAGCCAAGATCGGGAGGGGGCTAATGAAAAA. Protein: CASSQDREGANEK. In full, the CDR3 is CASSQDREGANEKLFF.